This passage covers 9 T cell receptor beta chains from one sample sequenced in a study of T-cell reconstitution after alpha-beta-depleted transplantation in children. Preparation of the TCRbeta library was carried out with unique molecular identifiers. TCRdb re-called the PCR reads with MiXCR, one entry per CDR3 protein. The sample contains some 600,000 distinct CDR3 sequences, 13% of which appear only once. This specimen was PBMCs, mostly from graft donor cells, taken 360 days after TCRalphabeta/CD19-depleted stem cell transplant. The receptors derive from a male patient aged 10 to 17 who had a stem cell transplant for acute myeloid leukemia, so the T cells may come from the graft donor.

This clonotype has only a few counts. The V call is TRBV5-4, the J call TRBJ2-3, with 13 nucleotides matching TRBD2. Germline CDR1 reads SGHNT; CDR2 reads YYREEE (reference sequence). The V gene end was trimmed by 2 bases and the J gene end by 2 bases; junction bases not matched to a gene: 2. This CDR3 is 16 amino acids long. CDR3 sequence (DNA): TGTGCCAGCAGCTTCGGACTAGCGGGAGCCACAGATACGCAGTATTTT. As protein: CASSFGLAGATDTQYF.

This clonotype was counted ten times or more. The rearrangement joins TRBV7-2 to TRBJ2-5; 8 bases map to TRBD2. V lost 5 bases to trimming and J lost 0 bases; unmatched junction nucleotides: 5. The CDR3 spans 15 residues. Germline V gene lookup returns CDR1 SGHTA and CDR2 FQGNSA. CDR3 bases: TGTGCCAGCAGCCCGGGGGGGGCACACCAAGAGACCCAGTACTTC. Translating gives CASSPGGAHQETQYF.

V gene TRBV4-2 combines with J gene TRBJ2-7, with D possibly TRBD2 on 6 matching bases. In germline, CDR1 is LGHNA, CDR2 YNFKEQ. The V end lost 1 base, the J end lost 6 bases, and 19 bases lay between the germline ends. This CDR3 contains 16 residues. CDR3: CASSQVSQGLASEQYF. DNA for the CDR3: TGTGCCAGCAGCCAAGTTTCTCAGGGACTGGCATCCGAGCAGTACTTC.

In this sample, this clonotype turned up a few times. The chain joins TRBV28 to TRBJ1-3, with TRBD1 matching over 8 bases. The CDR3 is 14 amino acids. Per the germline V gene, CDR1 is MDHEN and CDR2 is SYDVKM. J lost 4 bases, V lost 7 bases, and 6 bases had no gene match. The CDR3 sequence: CASTPTGVGNTIYF. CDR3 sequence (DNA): TGTGCCAGCACCCCGACAGGGGTAGGAAACACCATATATTTT.

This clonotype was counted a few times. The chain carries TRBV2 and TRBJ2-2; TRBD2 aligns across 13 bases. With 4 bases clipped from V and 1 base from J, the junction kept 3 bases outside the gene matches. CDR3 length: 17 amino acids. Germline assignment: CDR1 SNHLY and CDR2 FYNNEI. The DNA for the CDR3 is TGTGCCAGCAGTGCGGGACTAGCGGGGTTGAACACCGGGGAGCTGTTTTTT. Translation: CASSAGLAGLNTGELFF.

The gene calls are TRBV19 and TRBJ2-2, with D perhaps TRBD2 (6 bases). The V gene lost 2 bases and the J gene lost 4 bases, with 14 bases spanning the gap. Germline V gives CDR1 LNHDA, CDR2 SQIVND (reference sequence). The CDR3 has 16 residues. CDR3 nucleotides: TGTGCCAGTAGTATACGAGGACTACGGGGCACCGGGGAGCTGTTTTTT. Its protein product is CASSIRGLRGTGELFF.

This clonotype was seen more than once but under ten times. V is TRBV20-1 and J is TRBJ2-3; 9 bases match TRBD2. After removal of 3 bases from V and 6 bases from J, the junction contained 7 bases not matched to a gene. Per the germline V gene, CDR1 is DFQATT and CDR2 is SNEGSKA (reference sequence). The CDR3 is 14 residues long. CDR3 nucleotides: TGCAGTGCTAGGTGGGGACTAGCCCTTGATACGCAGTATTTT. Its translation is CSARWGLALDTQYF.

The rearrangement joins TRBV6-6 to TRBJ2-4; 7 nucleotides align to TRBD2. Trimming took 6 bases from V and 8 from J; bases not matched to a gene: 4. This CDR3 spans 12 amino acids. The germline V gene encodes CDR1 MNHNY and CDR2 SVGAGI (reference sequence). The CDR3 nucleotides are TGTGCCAGCAGCTCCCGGGGGGACATTCAGTACTTC. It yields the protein CASSSRGDIQYF.

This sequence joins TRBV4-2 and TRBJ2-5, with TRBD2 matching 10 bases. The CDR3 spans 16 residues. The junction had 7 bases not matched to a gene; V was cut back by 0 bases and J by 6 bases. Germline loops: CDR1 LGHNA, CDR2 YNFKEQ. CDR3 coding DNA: TGTGCCAGCAGCCAAGACCAGGCTAGCGGGAGCCAGACCCAGTACTTC. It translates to CASSQDQASGSQTQYF.